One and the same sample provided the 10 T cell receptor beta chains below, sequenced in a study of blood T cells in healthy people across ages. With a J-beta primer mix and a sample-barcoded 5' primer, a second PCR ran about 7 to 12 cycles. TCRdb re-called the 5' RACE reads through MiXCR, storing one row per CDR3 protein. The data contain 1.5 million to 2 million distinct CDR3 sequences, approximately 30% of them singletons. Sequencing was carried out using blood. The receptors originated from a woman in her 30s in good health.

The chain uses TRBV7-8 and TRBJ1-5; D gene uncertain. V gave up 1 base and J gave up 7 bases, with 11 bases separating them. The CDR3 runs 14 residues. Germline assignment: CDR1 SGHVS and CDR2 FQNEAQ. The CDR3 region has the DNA TGTGCCAGCAGCTTAGAGAGTGAGACACAGCCCCAGCATTTT. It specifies CASSLESETQPQHF. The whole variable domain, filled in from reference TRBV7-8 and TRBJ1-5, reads GAGVSQSPRYKVAKRGQDVALRCDPISGHVSLFWYQQALGQGPEFLTYFQNEAQLDKSGLPSDRFFAERPEGSVSTLKIQRTQQEDSAVYLCASSLESETQPQHFGDGTRLSIL.

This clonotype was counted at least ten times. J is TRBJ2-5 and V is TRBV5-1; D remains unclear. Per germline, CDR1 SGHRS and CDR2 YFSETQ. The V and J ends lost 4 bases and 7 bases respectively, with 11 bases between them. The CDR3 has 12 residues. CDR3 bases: TGCGCCAGCAGCCCGACCACTGGGACCCAGTACTTC. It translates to CASSPTTGTQYF.

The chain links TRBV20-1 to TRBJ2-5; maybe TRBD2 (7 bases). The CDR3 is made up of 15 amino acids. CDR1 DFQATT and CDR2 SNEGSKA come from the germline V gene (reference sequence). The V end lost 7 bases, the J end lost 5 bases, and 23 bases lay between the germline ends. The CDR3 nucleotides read TGCAGTGGGACAAGTGGTGGGGGGGCCCGGGAGACCCAGTACTTC. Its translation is CSGTSGGGARETQYF.

For the CDR3, the DNA is TGCGCCAGCAGTGAGTCGCTGAATGAGCAGTACTTC. Its protein is CASSESLNEQYF. The J gene is TRBJ2-7, the V gene TRBV10-1; no clear D. Trimming pared 0 bases from V and 7 bases from J, leaving 7 bases between. The CDR3 totals 12 residues. CDR1 is WNHNN and CDR2 is SYGVQD in the germline V gene (reference sequence).

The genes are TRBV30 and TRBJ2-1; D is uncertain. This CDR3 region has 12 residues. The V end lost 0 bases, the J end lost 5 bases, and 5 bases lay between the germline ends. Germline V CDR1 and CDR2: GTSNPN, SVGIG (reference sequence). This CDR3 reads CAWSVSHNEQFF. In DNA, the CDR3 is TGTGCCTGGAGTGTGTCGCACAATGAGCAGTTCTTC.

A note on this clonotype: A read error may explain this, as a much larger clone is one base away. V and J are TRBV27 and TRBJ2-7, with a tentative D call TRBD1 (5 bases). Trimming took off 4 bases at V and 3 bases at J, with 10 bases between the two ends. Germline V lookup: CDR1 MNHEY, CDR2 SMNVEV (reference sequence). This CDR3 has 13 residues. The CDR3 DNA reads TGTGCCAGCAGTTCCGCGGACAACTACGAGCAGTACTTC. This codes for CASSSADNYEQYF.

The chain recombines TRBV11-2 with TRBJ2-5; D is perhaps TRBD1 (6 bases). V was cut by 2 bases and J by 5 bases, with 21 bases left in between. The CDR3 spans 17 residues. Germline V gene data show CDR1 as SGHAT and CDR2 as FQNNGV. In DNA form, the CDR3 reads TGTGCCAGCAGCTTAAGATATGGGACACCTGAGGGGGAGACCCAGTACTTC. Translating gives CASSLRYGTPEGETQYF.

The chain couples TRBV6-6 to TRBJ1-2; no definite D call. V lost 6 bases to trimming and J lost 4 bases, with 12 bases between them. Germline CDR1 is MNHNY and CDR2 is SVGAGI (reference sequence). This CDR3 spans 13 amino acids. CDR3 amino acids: CASSLKEPYGYTF. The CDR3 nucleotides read TGTGCCAGCAGCCTTAAGGAGCCCTATGGCTACACCTTC.

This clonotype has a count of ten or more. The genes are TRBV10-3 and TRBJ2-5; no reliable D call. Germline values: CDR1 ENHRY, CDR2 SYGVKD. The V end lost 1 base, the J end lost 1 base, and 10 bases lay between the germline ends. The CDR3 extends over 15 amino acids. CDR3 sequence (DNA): TGTGCCATCAGTGAGTTTGACACATCCCAAGAGACCCAGTACTTC. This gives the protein CAISEFDTSQETQYF.

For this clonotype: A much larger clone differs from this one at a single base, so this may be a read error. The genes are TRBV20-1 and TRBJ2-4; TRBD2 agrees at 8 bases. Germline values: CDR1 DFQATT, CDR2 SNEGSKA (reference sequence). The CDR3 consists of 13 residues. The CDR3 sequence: CSTSRGLAVIQYF. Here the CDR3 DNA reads TGCAGTACTAGCCGCGGACTAGCTGTCATTCAGTACTTC.